This T cell receptor (beta chain) was identified in a study of blood T cell repertoires in COVID-19. Generated by immunoSEQ multiplex PCR, the TCRdb table keeps only in-frame clones and is missing some. The sample records about 50,000 clones, nearly 85% being singletons. The sequence derives from a man in his forties or fifties with acute or convalescent COVID-19. What was sequenced was peripheral blood.

CDR3 bases: TGTGCCAGTAGTATAGGGGACAGCAATTCACCCCTCCACTTT. Its translation is CASSIGDSNSPLHF. The chain links TRBV19 to TRBJ1-6; 7 nucleotides agree with TRBD1. The CDR3 contains 14 residues. CDR1 and CDR2 (germline): LNHDA, SQIVND (reference sequence). Germline trimming cut 1 base from V and 7 bases from J; bases unmatched to any gene: 1. Based on the CDR3 plus reference TRBV19 and TRBJ1-6, the full variable domain is DGGITQSPKYLFRKEGQNVTLSCEQNLNHDAMYWYRQDPGQGLRLIYYSQIVNDFQKGDIAEGYSVSREKKESFPLTVTSAQKNPTAFYLCASSIGDSNSPLHFGNGTRLTVT.